This TCR beta chain was observed in a study of T cell changes during pregnancy in multiple sclerosis. The assay was immunoSEQ multiplex PCR, and TCRdb's table has in-frame clones only and misses some. The sample records about 38,000 clones, around 92% being singletons. This TCR was recovered from a female donor with multiple sclerosis, enrolled in a pregnancy study. Here the sequenced sample was CD8+ T cells from peripheral blood mononuclear cells, taken after pregnancy.

CDR3 residues: CATSRRDRGLAGYTF. CDR3 DNA sequence: TGTGCCACCAGCAGACGAGACAGGGGCTTGGCTGGCTACACCTTC. V gene TRBV15 combines with J gene TRBJ1-2; 8 bases are shared with TRBD1. Trimming at V came to 2 bases and at J to 7 bases, leaving 9 bases not matched to a gene. This CDR3 spans 15 amino acids. Germline V gene data show CDR1 as LNHNV and CDR2 as YYDKDF (reference sequence).